Shown below are 32 T cell receptor beta chains from a single sample sequenced in a study of blood T cells in healthy people across ages. The second PCR ran about 6 to 12 cycles with a sample-barcoded 5' primer and J-beta primers. TCRdb re-derived calls from the 5' RACE reads in MiXCR, one entry per CDR3 protein. Altogether roughly 1,300,000 distinct CDR3 sequences are present, 55% to 75% being singletons, with the ten largest covering 6.5% to 8.5%. Sequencing was carried out using blood. Receptors originate from a man younger than 35 in good health.

The CDR3 DNA is TGTGCCAGCAGTGACGTGCGGACCCAGTACTTC. As protein: CASSDVRTQYF. V is TRBV2 and J is TRBJ2-5; D uncertain. Trimming removed 3 bases from V and 7 bases from J, with 6 bases in between. Germline V gene lookup returns CDR1 SNHLY and CDR2 FYNNEI. CDR3 size: 11 residues. The full variable domain, in which reference TRBV2 and TRBJ2-5 provide the parts outside the CDR3, is EPEVTQTPSHQVTQMGQEVILRCVPISNHLYFYWYRQILGQKVEFLVSFYNNEISEKSEIFDDQFSVERPDGSNFTLKIRSTKLEDSAMYFCASSDVRTQYFGPGTRLLVL.

The count of this clonotype is one. This chain joins TRBV6-5 and TRBJ1-2; D is perhaps TRBD1 (5 bases). V was clipped by 0 bases and J by 8 bases, with 16 bases between them. The CDR3 length is 15 residues. Germline CDR1 is MNHEY and CDR2 is SVGAGI. CDR3 sequence reads: CASSYSKGTVLGYTF. The CDR3 bases are TGTGCCAGCAGTTACTCGAAGGGGACGGTGCTCGGCTACACCTTC.

V usage is TRBV6-2 or TRBV6-3 and J usage is TRBJ2-1; D gene unclear. Looked up from germline, CDR1 is MNHEY and CDR2 is SVGEGT. The CDR3 is 15 residues long. Trimming took 7 bases from V and 6 from J, leaving 19 bases between them. Here the CDR3 reads CASTVAGWYANEQFF. The CDR3 nucleotides read TGTGCCAGCACAGTCGCAGGATGGTACGCCAATGAGCAGTTCTTC.

The rearrangement joins TRBV12-3 or TRBV12-4 to TRBJ2-7; D gene unclear. V shed 8 bases and J shed 5 bases, with 10 bases lying between them. The length of the CDR3 is 11 residues. This CDR3 is CASSIVDEQYF. The CDR3 nucleotides read TGTGCCAGCTCTATCGTAGACGAGCAGTACTTC.

This chain connects TRBV11-2 to TRBJ2-1, with D perhaps given as TRBD1 or TRBD2 (6 bases each). The CDR3 spans 13 residues. Germline CDR1 reads SGHAT; CDR2 reads FQNNGV. The V end lost 0 bases, the J end lost 14 bases, and 14 bases lay between the germline ends. The DNA for the CDR3 is TGTGCCAGCAGCTTAGAGTGGGGGGCTTTTGAGTTCTTC. Protein: CASSLEWGAFEFF.

The chain recombines TRBV4-2 with TRBJ2-1, with 10 bases aligning to TRBD2. The V segment lost 3 bases and the J segment 6 bases; nucleotides outside the gene matches: 8. Germline V gene sequence: CDR1 LGHNA, CDR2 YNFKEQ. The CDR3 consists of 16 residues. CDR3 protein: CASSQVTSGKGNEQFF. The CDR3 nucleotides read TGTGCCAGCAGCCAGGTAACTAGCGGGAAAGGCAATGAGCAGTTCTTC.

Only a few counts were recorded for this clonotype. The chain employs TRBV6-5 and TRBJ2-3; 10 nucleotides agree with TRBD2. This CDR3 comprises 14 residues. With 5 bases clipped from V and 7 bases from J, the junction kept 6 bases outside the gene matches. Germline assignment: CDR1 MNHEY and CDR2 SVGAGI. The chain's CDR3 is CASSRLAGRNTQYF. The CDR3 DNA is TGTGCCAGCAGTAGACTAGCGGGCAGGAATACGCAGTATTTT.

The V gene is TRBV20-1, the J gene TRBJ2-4; 7 bases map to TRBD1. The CDR3 spans 15 residues. The germline CDR1 and CDR2 sequences are DFQATT and SNEGSKA (reference sequence). V lost 5 bases and J lost 4; bases outside the gene matches: 11. CDR3 nucleotides: TGCAGTGCTGAGCCCACCGGGACAGCGAAAAACATTCAGTACTTC. It specifies CSAEPTGTAKNIQYF.

J is TRBJ2-4 and V is TRBV5-1; 7 bases map to TRBD2. V lost 7 bases to trimming and J lost 2 bases; unmatched junction nucleotides: 3. This CDR3 spans 13 amino acids. From germline, CDR1 is SGHRS and CDR2 YFSETQ. The CDR3 nucleotides are TGCGCCAGCCCCGGGACTACCAAAAACATTCAGTACTTC. Amino acid sequence: CASPGTTKNIQYF.

The chain employs TRBV6-2 or TRBV6-3 and TRBJ1-1; D not certain. The CDR3 is made up of 15 amino acids. From germline, CDR1 is MNHEY and CDR2 SVGEGT. Deletions cut 2 bases from V and 0 bases from J, with 10 bases between. CDR3 region: CASSYAEGMNTEAFF. CDR3 nucleotide sequence: TGTGCCAGCAGTTACGCAGAAGGGATGAACACTGAAGCTTTCTTT.

The gene calls are TRBV15 and TRBJ1-5; D not resolved. Trimming stripped 3 bases from V and 0 bases from J, with 9 bases between. The CDR3 is made up of 15 amino acids. Looked up from germline, CDR1 is LNHNV and CDR2 is YYDKDF (reference sequence). CDR3 sequence (DNA): TGTGCCACCAGCAGTCGCGGGAATAGCAATCAGCCCCAGCATTTT. The encoded protein is CATSSRGNSNQPQHF.

The chain employs TRBV6-1 and TRBJ1-2; TRBD1 is a possible D gene (6 bases). Germline CDR1 MNHNS, CDR2 SASEGT. This CDR3 spans 13 amino acids. The germline V and J ends were trimmed by 8 bases and 6 bases, with 16 bases remaining between them. The CDR3 nucleotides are TGTGCCAGCCACAGGGAAGAATCGGATGGCTACACCTTC. It specifies CASHREESDGYTF.

This chain uses TRBV25-1 with TRBJ1-6; no clear D gene. CDR3 length: 15 amino acids. Looked up from germline, CDR1 is MGHDK and CDR2 is SYGVNS. Deletions cut 3 bases from V and 7 bases from J, with 13 bases between. CDR3 sequence: CASSETYDGNSPLHF. The CDR3 bases are TGTGCCAGCAGTGAGACATATGATGGGAATTCACCCCTCCACTTT.

V and J are TRBV6-1 and TRBJ1-5, with D perhaps TRBD1 (5 bases). Trimming stripped 5 bases from V and 2 bases from J, with 16 bases between. The CDR3 consists of 16 residues. CDR1 and CDR2 from the germline V gene are MNHNS and SASEGT. The CDR3 DNA follows: TGTGCCAGCAGTACGCAGGGACTAGTTGGCAATCAGCCCCAGCATTTT. Amino acid sequence: CASSTQGLVGNQPQHF.

CDR3 amino acids: CASSARDSQAGYGYTF. The CDR3 region has the DNA TGCGCCAGCAGCGCTCGGGACAGCCAGGCCGGCTATGGCTACACCTTC. This chain joins TRBV4-1 and TRBJ1-2; 7 nucleotides line up with TRBD1. CDR1 and CDR2 from the germline V gene are MGHRA and YSYEKL. The CDR3 is made up of 16 amino acids. The junction had 13 bases not matched to a gene; V was cut back by 5 bases and J by 4 bases.

This sequence joins TRBV28 and TRBJ2-6, with D tentatively TRBD1 (6 bases). V was trimmed by 5 bases and J by 0 bases, leaving 29 bases between them. The CDR3 extends over 22 amino acids. Germline lookup yields CDR1 MDHEN and CDR2 SYDVKM. In nucleotides, the CDR3 is TGTGCCAGCAGTCCCCGGGGCAGGGGAACTTTTTTAGTCCCCTCTGGGGCCAACGTCCTGACTTTC. This encodes CASSPRGRGTFLVPSGANVLTF.

This clonotype was seen only a few times. CDR3 coding DNA: TGTGCCATCTATGATGACAGGGCGGACACTGAAGCTTTCTTT. Translating it yields CAIYDDRADTEAFF. This chain uses TRBV10-3 with TRBJ1-1; 7 nucleotides agree with TRBD1. Trimming removed 8 bases from V and 3 bases from J; junction bases left unmatched: 9. Germline assignment: CDR1 ENHRY and CDR2 SYGVKD. The CDR3 has 14 amino acids.

The rearrangement links TRBV27 to TRBJ2-7; D perhaps matches TRBD2 (5 bases). The CDR3 extends over 14 amino acids. The V end was cut by 7 bases, the J end by 0 bases, with 13 bases between. Germline V gene data show CDR1 as MNHEY and CDR2 as SMNVEV (reference sequence). In DNA, the CDR3 is TGTGCCAGCACCCAAGCGGCAGCCTCCTACGAGCAGTACTTC. It translates to CASTQAAASYEQYF.

The gene calls are TRBV6-5 and TRBJ2-1; D unclear. Germline CDR1 is MNHEY and CDR2 is SVGAGI. The CDR3 sequence is 13 residues long. The V end was cut by 0 bases, the J end by 8 bases, with 8 bases between. This CDR3 is CASSYSPVHEQFF. CDR3 bases: TGTGCCAGCAGTTACTCACCGGTCCATGAGCAGTTCTTC.

V is TRBV20-1 and J is TRBJ2-5; D remains ambiguous. The germline V and J ends were trimmed by 7 bases and 1 base, with 10 bases remaining between them. The CDR3 consists of 12 residues. The germline CDR1 and CDR2 sequences are DFQATT and SNEGSKA (reference sequence). CDR3 DNA sequence: TGCAGTGGTCGGCTCGGCCAAGAGACCCAGTACTTC. This encodes CSGRLGQETQYF.

The rearrangement joins TRBV6-6 to TRBJ2-5; D not certain. The CDR3 loop spans 13 amino acids. V was shortened by 1 base and J by 0 bases, with 3 bases between the two germline ends. Germline CDR1 MNHNY, CDR2 SVGAGI (reference sequence). The CDR3 loop reads CASSYLYQETQYF. CDR3 nucleotide sequence: TGTGCCAGCAGTTACTTGTACCAAGAGACCCAGTACTTC.

CDR3: CSVVGDGYGYTF. The CDR3 coding sequence is TGCAGCGTTGTCGGGGACGGCTATGGCTACACCTTC. The chain has TRBV29-1 and TRBJ1-2; TRBD1 is a possible D gene (5 bases). From germline, CDR1 is SQVTM and CDR2 ANQGSEA. The CDR3 has 12 amino acids. With 4 bases removed from V and 4 bases from J, the gap between germline ends came to 10 bases.

The chain carries TRBV4-1 and TRBJ2-5; D uncertain. With the DNA end fitting TRBJ2-7 better, the J assignment may be wrong. This CDR3 has 13 residues. Germline V gives CDR1 MGHRA, CDR2 YSYEKL. CDR3 sequence reads: CASSHKTNYEQYF. CDR3 nucleotides: TGCGCCAGCAGCCACAAGACCAACTACGAGCAGTACTTC.

The chain has TRBV20-1 and TRBJ2-3; possible D gene TRBD2, 7 bases. The CDR3 spans 16 residues. V was clipped by 3 bases and J by 4 bases, with 20 bases between them. CDR1 and CDR2 from the germline V gene are DFQATT and SNEGSKA (reference sequence). The CDR3, as DNA: TGCAGTGCTAGGGACCTGGGGGGGGCGCGAGCAGATACGCAGTATTTT. Its protein product is CSARDLGGARADTQYF.

The chain joins TRBV9 to TRBJ1-1; 10 bases align to TRBD1. The V segment lost 3 bases and the J segment 3 bases; nucleotides outside the gene matches: 14. CDR3 length equals 18 residues. Germline CDR1 is SGDLS and CDR2 is YYNGEE. CDR3 sequence (DNA): TGTGCCAGCAGCGACCCGACAGGGGGCTTCGAAATTTACACTGAAGCTTTCTTT. As protein: CASSDPTGGFEIYTEAFF. Drawing the rest from reference TRBV9 and TRBJ1-1, the complete variable domain is DSGVTQTPKHLITATGQRVTLRCSPRSGDLSVYWYQQSLDQGLQFLIQYYNGEERAKGNILERFSAQQFPDLHSELNLSSLELGDSALYFCASSDPTGGFEIYTEAFFGQGTRLTVV.

V is TRBV7-2 and J is TRBJ2-1; the D gene is possibly TRBD2 (6 bases). This CDR3 is 15 amino acids long. Germline values: CDR1 SGHTA, CDR2 FQGNSA. V lost 0 bases and J 13 bases, leaving 19 bases between the germline ends. The CDR3 region has the DNA TGTGCCAGCAGCTTAGCCGGGACTTCCCAAGAGACCCAGTTCTTC. This sequence encodes CASSLAGTSQETQFF.

This chain joins TRBV7-2 and TRBJ1-2, with no clear D. The germline V and J ends were trimmed by 2 bases and 2 bases, with 12 bases remaining between them. The CDR3 consists of 15 residues. CDR1 is SGHTA and CDR2 is FQGNSA in the germline V gene. The CDR3 DNA reads as TGTGCCAGCAGCTTACTACCTTCCGGGAACTATGGCTACACCTTC. This sequence encodes CASSLLPSGNYGYTF.

The chain has TRBV10-3 and TRBJ2-1; 8 nucleotides align to TRBD2. The CDR3 sequence is 16 residues long. Looked up from germline, CDR1 is ENHRY and CDR2 is SYGVKD. After removal of 2 bases from V and 7 bases from J, the junction contained 10 bases not matched to a gene. The CDR3 loop reads CAISEPRGGPTNEQFF. Here the CDR3 DNA reads TGTGCCATCAGTGAGCCCCGGGGGGGCCCAACGAATGAGCAGTTCTTC.

This clonotype occurred a few times. The chain has TRBV29-1 and TRBJ2-7; 13 bases agree with TRBD2. CDR1 and CDR2 from the germline V gene are SQVTM and ANQGSEA. After removal of 4 bases from V and 2 bases from J, the junction contained 14 bases not matched to a gene. The CDR3 totals 18 residues. Here the CDR3 DNA reads TGCAGCGTTGTTAGTTTTCCGGGGACTAGCGGGAAAGCCTACGAGCAGTACTTC. Amino acids: CSVVSFPGTSGKAYEQYF.

This clonotype was observed a few times. This chain connects TRBV6-2 or TRBV6-3 to TRBJ2-5; D not resolved. V was pared by 8 bases and J by 6 bases, with 10 bases between. The CDR3 spans 11 residues. Germline V gene lookup returns CDR1 MNHEY and CDR2 SVGEGT. As DNA, the CDR3 is TGTGCCAGCTCGGACCGGAAGACCCAGTACTTC. It is translated as CASSDRKTQYF.

This clonotype was observed a handful of times. The chain recombines TRBV7-2 with TRBJ2-7; 7 positions agree with TRBD1. J lost 7 bases, V lost 1 base, and 10 bases had no gene match. Germline V lookup: CDR1 SGHTA, CDR2 FQGNSA. The CDR3 spans 15 residues. The CDR3 sequence is CASSLVSTGLREQYF. In DNA, the CDR3 is TGTGCCAGCAGCTTAGTCTCGACAGGGCTGCGGGAGCAGTACTTC.

This chain joins TRBV15 and TRBJ2-4; 10 bases are shared with TRBD1. The J call may be in error: the DNA end matches TRBJ2-5 better. This CDR3 has 15 amino acids. Per the germline V gene, CDR1 is LNHNV and CDR2 is YYDKDF (reference sequence). The CDR3 region has the DNA TGTGCCACCAGCAACCCGACAGGGGGCCGGGAGACCCAGTACTTC. Translation gives CATSNPTGGRETQYF.